These 23 T cell receptor beta chains share one sample of origin, sequenced in a study of T cell repertoires in cytomegalovirus infection. Each CDR3 protein is one row after TCRdb ran MiXCR on the reads. The sample includes fewer than 950,000 distinct CDR3 sequences, 30% to 35% seen only once; the top ten take around 12%. These receptors have no identified antigens. The sample here was cultured CD8+ T cells from PBMCs, taken from culture after CMV antigen stimulation. The source of these receptors is a human donor in good health (CMV status not recorded). Some clones in this sample may be carry-over from other donors' samples.

This clonotype came up a few times. This chain links TRBV5-8 with TRBJ2-7; D uncertain. V lost 1 base and J 3 bases, leaving 11 bases between the germline ends. Germline V gene sequence: CDR1 SGHTS, CDR2 YDEGEE. The CDR3 covers 14 residues. The CDR3 bases are TGTGCCAGCAGCTTGTTTCCCAGCAGCTACGAGCAGTACTTC. Encoded protein: CASSLFPSSYEQYF.

A few counts support this clonotype. V and J are TRBV4-1 and TRBJ2-1, with 12 bases lining up with TRBD2. Germline V gives CDR1 MGHRA, CDR2 YSYEKL. CDR3 length equals 16 residues. Trimming took 3 bases from V and 6 from J; bases not matched to a gene: 6. CDR3 loop: CASSHPSGGAGNEQFF. CDR3 DNA sequence: TGCGCCAGCAGCCACCCTAGCGGGGGGGCAGGCAATGAGCAGTTCTTC.

This sequence joins TRBV9 and TRBJ2-3; the D gene is possibly TRBD1 (5 bases). The CDR3 covers 16 residues. Trimming shortened V by 4 bases and J by 3 bases, and 18 bases separated the two germline ends. The germline V gene encodes CDR1 SGDLS and CDR2 YYNGEE. The CDR3 reads CASSPRQNIGTDTQYF. In nucleotides, the CDR3 is TGTGCCAGCAGCCCCCGACAGAATATCGGGACAGATACGCAGTATTTT.

There are many counts of this clonotype. The chain is built from TRBV4-1 and TRBJ2-1, with 7 positions matching TRBD2. The V segment lost 3 bases and the J segment 10 bases; nucleotides outside the gene matches: 0. CDR1 and CDR2 from the germline V gene are MGHRA and YSYEKL. The CDR3 covers 11 residues. The CDR3 spells CASSQRGEQFF. The CDR3 nucleotides are TGCGCCAGCAGCCAGCGGGGGGAGCAGTTCTTC.

This clonotype showed up just a few times. This sequence joins TRBV4-3 and TRBJ2-6, with D possibly TRBD2 on 5 matching bases. Per the germline V gene, CDR1 is LGHNA and CDR2 is YSLEER. The CDR3 is 15 residues long. V gave up 0 bases and J gave up 5 bases, with 8 bases separating them. CDR3 region: CASSQDTGRANVLTF. CDR3 sequence (DNA): TGCGCCAGCAGCCAAGATACGGGAAGGGCCAACGTCCTGACTTTC.

A few counts support this clonotype. The chain carries TRBV10-2 and TRBJ2-3; D is possibly TRBD2 (5 bases). The CDR3 is 16 residues long. V was pared by 6 bases and J by 2 bases, with 18 bases between. Germline CDR1 and CDR2: WSHSY and SAAADI. DNA of the CDR3: TGCGCCAGCAGGGCTCAGGCGGGCAGCTACACAGATACGCAGTATTTT. Translation: CASRAQAGSYTDTQYF.

This clonotype has just a few counts. The V and J genes are TRBV6-5 and TRBJ2-3; TRBD1 might be the D (5 bases). The CDR3 contains 15 residues. V was shortened by 2 bases and J by 6 bases, with 15 bases between the two germline ends. Germline V CDR1 and CDR2: MNHEY, SVGAGI. The CDR3 DNA sequence: TGTGCCAGCAGTTACGGGGCCCCCCTAGGCGATACGCAGTATTTT. It specifies CASSYGAPLGDTQYF.

This chain uses TRBV14 with TRBJ2-7, with TRBD1 matching 8 bases. Germline CDR1 and CDR2: SGHDN and FVKESK. CDR3 length: 15 amino acids. Trimming removed 1 base from V and 7 bases from J; junction bases left unmatched: 9. The CDR3 loop is CASSQVGTGRREQYF. The CDR3 coding sequence is TGTGCCAGCAGCCAAGTCGGGACAGGCCGAAGGGAGCAGTACTTC.

This clonotype was counted between two and nine times. The rearrangement links TRBV16 to TRBJ2-7; possible D gene TRBD2, 6 bases. The CDR3 length is 15 residues. The ends were cut back, 1 base at V and 5 bases at J, with 15 bases in the middle. The germline V gene has CDR1 KGHSY and CDR2 FQNENV. The CDR3 sequence is CASSQYGGMGNEQYF. The CDR3 DNA sequence: TGTGCCAGCAGCCAATACGGGGGAATGGGGAACGAGCAGTACTTC. Looking up the rest from reference TRBV16 and TRBJ2-7 gives the full variable domain: GEEVAQTPKHLVRGEGQKAKLYCAPIKGHSYVFWYQQVLKNEFKFLISFQNENVFDETGMPKERFSAKCLPNSPCSLEIQATKLEDSAVYFCASSQYGGMGNEQYFGPGTRLTVT.

In this sample, this clonotype turned up a few times. J is TRBJ2-3 and V is TRBV15, with unresolved D. CDR3 length: 12 residues. Germline V gene sequence: CDR1 LNHNV, CDR2 YYDKDF (reference sequence). V shed 3 bases and J shed 6 bases, with 7 bases lying between them. CDR3 DNA: TGTGCCACCAGCAGGGAGTCGGATACGCAGTATTTT. Its protein product is CATSRESDTQYF. The whole variable domain, filled in from reference TRBV15 and TRBJ2-3, reads DAMVIQNPRYQVTQFGKPVTLSCSQTLNHNVMYWYQQKSSQAPKLLFHYYDKDFNNEADTPDNFQSRRPNTSFCFLDIRSPGLGDTAMYLCATSRESDTQYFGPGTRLTVL.

The chain is built from TRBV6-1 and TRBJ2-7; D is undetermined. Germline-derived CDR1 and CDR2 are MNHNS and SASEGT. Trimming removed 0 bases at V and 2 bases at J, with 5 bases between. This CDR3 is built from 13 residues. CDR3 in amino acids: CASSEAFTYEQYV. The CDR3 DNA reads as TGTGCCAGCAGTGAAGCCTTCACCTACGAGCAGTACGTC.

This clonotype has a count of ten or more. The rearrangement links TRBV7-2 to TRBJ2-3, with D possibly TRBD1 on 5 matching bases. Per germline, CDR1 SGHTA and CDR2 FQGNSA. Trimming cost V 6 bases and J 0 bases, with 13 bases left between them. The CDR3 is made up of 15 amino acids. CDR3 sequence reads: CASSPEGASTDTQYF. In DNA, the CDR3 is TGTGCCAGCAGTCCCGAAGGGGCCAGCACAGATACGCAGTATTTT.

The J gene is TRBJ2-3, the V gene TRBV27, with TRBD2 matching 7 bases. The J segment lost 1 base and the V segment lost 4 bases, leaving 11 bases of the junction unmatched. Germline CDR1 reads MNHEY; CDR2 reads SMNVEV (reference sequence). This CDR3 is 17 amino acids long. DNA of the CDR3: TGTGCCAGCAGTTATTCGGGGGGTCCATTGCGCACAGATACGCAGTATTTT. The encoded protein is CASSYSGGPLRTDTQYF.

The J gene is TRBJ1-4, the V gene TRBV7-6; D may be TRBD1 (6 bases). V was clipped by 6 bases and J by 7 bases, with 18 bases between them. Germline V gene lookup returns CDR1 SGHVS and CDR2 FNYEAQ. The CDR3 contains 15 residues. The CDR3 region has the DNA TGTGCCAGCAGGGACAGAAATACGTCACCTGAAAAACTGTTTTTT. It is translated as CASRDRNTSPEKLFF.

This clonotype was found a few times. V and J are TRBV7-9 and TRBJ2-7; no definite D call. The CDR3 has 11 residues. Germline-derived CDR1 and CDR2 are SEHNR and FQNEAQ (reference sequence). V dropped 3 bases and J dropped 6 bases, with 6 bases sitting between them. In DNA, the CDR3 is TGTGCCAGCAGCTTCTCGGGCGAGCAGTACGTC. The encoded protein is CASSFSGEQYV.

The chain uses TRBV4-1 and TRBJ1-1; D is unresolved. The CDR3 length is 13 residues. The germline V and J ends were trimmed by 4 bases and 0 bases, with 6 bases remaining between them. Germline V gives CDR1 MGHRA, CDR2 YSYEKL. CDR3 sequence: CASSPHMNTEAFF. The CDR3 DNA sequence: TGCGCCAGCAGCCCCCATATGAACACTGAAGCTTTCTTT.

This clonotype was counted between two and nine times. One end of the junction does not line up with germline, which may come from a read error. The chain employs TRBV5-4 and TRBJ2-6; 10 positions match TRBD1. The CDR3 has 17 residues. The germline gives CDR1 SGHNT, CDR2 YYREEE (reference sequence). The CDR3 here is CASSLGQGASGTNVLTF. CDR3 nucleotides: TGTGCCAGCAGCTTGGGACAGGGGGCTTCTGGGACCAACGTCCTGACTTTC.

The chain employs TRBV20-1 and TRBJ2-7; D unresolved. There are 12 residues in the CDR3. V was pared by 4 bases and J by 3 bases, with 10 bases between. Germline V gene data show CDR1 as DFQATT and CDR2 as SNEGSKA (reference sequence). The CDR3 bases are TGCAGTGCTAAGGACGTAGACTACGAGCAGTACTTC. Translating it yields CSAKDVDYEQYF.

The chain employs TRBV4-1 and TRBJ1-2; a possible D gene is TRBD1 (6 bases). The V end was cut by 0 bases, the J end by 3 bases, with 8 bases between. Germline V gene lookup returns CDR1 MGHRA and CDR2 YSYEKL. CDR3 size: 14 residues. The CDR3 DNA sequence: TGCGCCAGCAGCCAAGACGCAGGGGACTATGGCTACACCTTC. Amino acid sequence: CASSQDAGDYGYTF.

The chain employs TRBV9 and TRBJ1-2; 9 bases match TRBD1. The J segment lost 7 bases and the V segment lost 7 bases, leaving 8 bases of the junction unmatched. Germline CDR1 and CDR2: SGDLS and YYNGEE. The CDR3 spans 13 residues. CDR3 sequence (DNA): TGTGCCAGCGGGAGACAGGGGGGAGGTGGCTACACCTTC. This sequence encodes CASGRQGGGGYTF.

This clonotype has more than one count but fewer than ten. This chain joins TRBV7-9 and TRBJ1-2, with D unclear. V lost 3 bases, J lost 2 bases, and 10 bases lay in between. From germline, CDR1 is SEHNR and CDR2 FQNEAQ (reference sequence). The CDR3 consists of 14 residues. The CDR3 DNA is TGTGCCAGCAGCTTGGCTGAGACCAACTATGGCTACACCTTC. Its translation: CASSLAETNYGYTF.

The genes are TRBV20-1 and TRBJ2-3; TRBD2 matches 10 bases. The ends lost 5 bases at V and 3 bases at J; junction bases unmatched: 11. The germline gives CDR1 DFQATT, CDR2 SNEGSKA (reference sequence). The CDR3 spans 16 residues. CDR3 loop: CSASQSGGAGTDTQYF. The CDR3 coding sequence is TGCAGTGCTTCCCAAAGCGGGGGGGCCGGAACAGATACGCAGTATTTT.

The V call is TRBV14, the J call TRBJ1-4; 7 nucleotides line up with TRBD1. This CDR3 contains 15 residues. Germline V gene sequence: CDR1 SGHDN, CDR2 FVKESK. Trimming cost V 6 bases and J 4 bases; bases outside gene matches: 8. The CDR3 DNA follows: TGTGCCAGCAGTGCCTGGGACAGCATTAATGAAAAACTGTTTTTT. Translating gives CASSAWDSINEKLFF.